The 12 T cell receptor beta chains below were found in one sample sequenced in a study of early stage breast cancer tumors. Generated by immunoSEQ multiplex PCR, the TCRdb table keeps only in-frame clones and is missing some. This sample carries approximately 50,000 clones, around three quarters of them seen once, and the ten largest clones take approximately 3.6%. The source material was blood. Every receptor here comes from a person aged 25 to 39 with breast cancer.

The rearrangement links TRBV27 to TRBJ2-1, with 9 bases that match TRBD2. V lost 10 bases, J lost 8 bases, and 12 bases stayed unmatched. Germline V gene sequence: CDR1 MNHEY, CDR2 SMNVEV (reference sequence). The CDR3 contains 14 residues. This CDR3 reads CATHGLAGRDEQFF. CDR3 nucleotide sequence: TGTGCCACCCATGGGCTAGCGGGACGTGATGAGCAGTTCTTC.

This rearrangement joins TRBV6-4 to TRBJ2-2; a possible D gene is TRBD1 (5 bases). CDR1 and CDR2 from the germline V gene are MRHNA and SNTAGT. V lost 3 bases to trimming and J lost 6 bases, with 11 bases between them. CDR3 length equals 14 residues. The CDR3 sequence is CASSETETPGELFF. The DNA of the CDR3 is TGTGCCAGCAGTGAGACAGAAACTCCCGGGGAGCTGTTTTTT.

V is TRBV10-1 and J is TRBJ2-1; D unresolved. This CDR3 is built from 13 residues. The V and J ends lost 5 bases and 5 bases respectively, with 10 bases between them. CDR1 and CDR2 (germline): WNHNN, SYGVQD (reference sequence). Written as DNA, the CDR3 is TGCGCCAGCAGTCTAAGCTTCAACAATGAGCAGTTCTTC. It is translated as CASSLSFNNEQFF.

Written as DNA, the CDR3 is TGTGCCAGCAGTGAACGAGGGGAAGGGGCCTACGAGCAGTACTTC. It codes for CASSERGEGAYEQYF. The V gene is TRBV6-1, the J gene TRBJ2-7; possibly TRBD1 or TRBD2 for D (5 bases each). Trimming pared 2 bases from V and 2 bases from J, leaving 13 bases between. The CDR3 is 15 amino acids. Germline V gives CDR1 MNHNS, CDR2 SASEGT.

This chain joins TRBV29-1 and TRBJ2-1; TRBD1 might be the D (5 bases). The CDR3 consists of 11 residues. CDR1 and CDR2 from the germline V gene are SQVTM and ANQGSEA. Trimming stripped 3 bases from V and 6 bases from J, with 6 bases between. CDR3 sequence reads: CSVDRANEQFF. The DNA of the CDR3 is TGCAGCGTTGACAGGGCCAATGAGCAGTTCTTC.

The CDR3 DNA sequence: TGTGCCAGCAGCTTGGGACTAGGATTGGGAAATGAGCAGTTCTTC. It specifies CASSLGLGLGNEQFF. V gene TRBV5-5 combines with J gene TRBJ2-1; maybe TRBD2 (6 bases). This CDR3 contains 15 residues. CDR1 is SGHKS and CDR2 is YYEKEE in the germline V gene (reference sequence). Trimming shortened V by 0 bases and J by 7 bases, and 14 bases separated the two germline ends.

The V call is TRBV18, the J call TRBJ1-1; D unclear. V was shortened by 4 bases and J by 3 bases, with 9 bases between the two germline ends. CDR1 and CDR2 (germline): KGHSH, LQKENI. The CDR3 runs to 13 residues. The CDR3 nucleotides read TGTGCCAGCTCACAGACACGGGACACTGAAGCTTTCTTT. Protein product: CASSQTRDTEAFF.

The CDR3 sequence is CASTDRSGRGYEQYF. The CDR3 DNA reads TGTGCCAGCACCGACCGTAGCGGGAGGGGCTACGAGCAGTACTTC. V is TRBV6-1 and J is TRBJ2-7, with 11 nucleotides matching TRBD2. Germline lookup yields CDR1 MNHNS and CDR2 SASEGT. The V segment lost 7 bases and the J segment 3 bases; nucleotides outside the gene matches: 8. This CDR3 is 15 amino acids long.

This clone is medium-sized. The rearrangement links TRBV7-3 to TRBJ2-6; D not certain. V lost 2 bases, J lost 3 bases, and 11 bases lay in between. The CDR3 is made up of 16 amino acids. The germline CDR1 and CDR2 sequences are SGHTA and FQGTGA. CDR3 sequence reads: CASSLWTGFGANVLTF. The CDR3 DNA reads TGTGCCAGCAGCTTATGGACGGGCTTTGGGGCCAACGTCCTGACTTTC.

CDR3 DNA: TGTGCCAGCCTATCCCGTGGGGGGACTTATAACTATGGCTACACCTTC. Residues: CASLSRGGTYNYGYTF. The V call is TRBV28, the J call TRBJ1-2; TRBD1 might be the D (5 bases). Trimming cost V 8 bases and J 1 base, with 20 bases left between them. This CDR3 is 16 amino acids long. Germline CDR1 MDHEN, CDR2 SYDVKM.

The chain is built from TRBV7-3 and TRBJ2-7, with D possibly matching TRBD2 (5 bases). Per the germline V gene, CDR1 is SGHTA and CDR2 is FQGTGA. Trimming took off 0 bases at V and 4 bases at J, with 13 bases between the two ends. The CDR3 length is 15 residues. The CDR3 reads CASSLTDGGPYEQYF. The CDR3 DNA follows: TGTGCCAGCAGCTTAACGGACGGAGGTCCTTACGAGCAGTACTTC.

The chain combines TRBV19 with TRBJ1-5; 8 bases are a match to TRBD1. The CDR3 has 16 amino acids. Losses at the gene ends were 7 bases for V and 0 bases for J; bases not matched to a gene: 8. Per germline, CDR1 LNHDA and CDR2 SQIVND (reference sequence). The chain's CDR3 is CASKWTGIHSNQPQHF. The CDR3 DNA reads as TGTGCCAGTAAGTGGACAGGGATTCATAGCAATCAGCCCCAGCATTTT.